A single T cell receptor beta chain is shown here with its context. Its specificity is not known. This record comes from a study of cytomegalovirus exposure and HLA in healthy donors. Study findings and constraints: In a later analysis, DRB1 alleles had the most associated TCRs; HLA-C alleles the fewest. Most of the TCR beta V segments (in an earlier analysis) were productive either about 87% or about 30% of the time.

Use of 60 Vbeta and 13 Jbeta primers characterized the PCR. The data were produced by immunoSEQ multiplex PCR, yet TCRdb's version contains in-frame clones alone and is incomplete. The sample has 100,000 to 150,000 clones, around 80% seen once. Sequenced material: PBMCs. This receptor was identified in a young man in good health and CMV-seropositive.

The CDR3 DNA sequence: TGTGCCACCAGCAGAGATGGGGGGTGGAAGGAGGGTACGCAGTATTTT. It codes for CATSRDGGWKEGTQYF. V usage is TRBV15 and J usage is TRBJ2-3; tentatively, D is TRBD2 (6 bases). V lost 0 bases and J 8 bases, leaving 18 bases between the germline ends. CDR1 is LNHNV and CDR2 is YYDKDF in the germline V gene (reference sequence). The CDR3 extends over 16 amino acids.